This TCR beta chain was found in a study of shared clonotypes between healthy human individuals. Germline V gives CDR1 ENHRY, CDR2 SYGVKD. V lost 4 bases to trimming and J lost 4 bases, with 19 bases between them. The length of the CDR3 is 17 residues. Assay execution proceeded at the deep level. Assay: immunoSEQ multiplex PCR; the TCRdb copy retains only in-frame clones and omits some. The data show about 1.5 million clones, around 98% seen once. This sequence was found in a man younger than 45 in good health. The V gene is TRBV10-3, the J gene TRBJ2-2; D remains ambiguous. Sequencing used naive CD4+ T cells sorted from blood. Subset meaning: CD45RA+ positively selected. CDR3 residues: CAISANLEVASTGELFF. The CDR3 DNA reads TGTGCCATCAGTGCAAACTTGGAAGTAGCAAGCACCGGGGAGCTGTTTTTT.